The clone carrying this T cell receptor beta chain occurred many times. Its target is unknown. The data stem from a study of regulatory T cells in long-lasting Graves disease. Study-wide points: Peripheral blood alone, not thyroid tissue, underwent study.

CDR3 size: 14 residues. Germline trimming cut 1 base from V and 8 bases from J; bases unmatched to any gene: 3. For TCR beta, libraries came from iRepertoire HTBI primers and Arm-PCR of CDR3 regions. TCRdb ran MiXCR on the multiplex PCR reads and lists one entry per CDR3 protein. This sample carries 450,000 to 700,000 distinct CDR3 sequences, 13% of them seen once, and the ten largest clones take roughly 10%. Time point given: newly diagnosed GD, antithyroid drugs for less than 3 months. The TCR library was made from RNA that had been extracted from PBMCs in TRIzol. The sample was also reused in another study, on T cells in Graves' hyperthyroidism and ophthalmopathy. That investigation notes: The diagnostic basis comprised clinical symptoms, serum thyroxine and TRAb, thyroid ultrasound and orbital computed tomography.

The sequence derives from a man aged 30 to 39 with Graves disease. The chain joins TRBV12-3 or TRBV12-4 to TRBJ2-1; TRBD2 aligns across 9 bases. Sequenced here: peripheral blood mononuclear cells (PBMCs), sampled at new diagnosis, from a patient treated with antithyroid drugs. The DNA of the CDR3 is TGTGCCAGCAGTTTAGATAGCGGGAGCTATGAGCAGTTCTTC. Residues: CASSLDSGSYEQFF.